A selection of T cell receptor beta chains follows, all from one sample in a study of pediatric ulcerative colitis. Here immunoSEQ multiplex PCR was the method, and the copy in TCRdb shows in-frame clones only, minus some. The sample consists of about 40,000 clones, 75% of them appearing once. Sequencing input: gut tissue. Receptor source: a boy aged 10-17 years with severe ulcerative colitis. The CDR3 runs from the conserved cysteine through the conserved F or W. Each record gives: clone size, D gene, V gene, J gene, CDR3 protein, CDR3 DNA. The D gene is left open where the match is weak. Clone size is stated in some rows and not others, as once, few, many or a class when expanded.

>NA|TRBD2|TRBV18|TRBJ2-3
CASSPLPSGGNTDTQYF
TGTGCCAGCTCACCCCTCCCTAGCGGGGGGAACACAGATACGCAGTATTTT
>NA|NA|TRBV28|TRBJ2-3
CASSLRGVHTDTQYF
TGTGCCAGCAGTTTAAGAGGGGTTCACACAGATACGCAGTATTTT
>NA|NA|TRBV28|TRBJ2-5
CASSGRQIRQETQYF
TGTGCCAGCAGTGGCCGACAGATCAGGCAAGAGACCCAGTACTTC
>NA|NA|TRBV5-1|TRBJ2-7
CASSPQQSTYEQYF
TGCGCCAGCAGCCCCCAACAGAGCACCTACGAGCAGTACTTC
>once|NA|TRBV14|TRBJ1-2
CASSLNYDGYTF
TGTGCCAGCAGCCTTAATTATGACGGCTACACCTTC
>once|TRBD2|TRBV29-1|TRBJ2-3
CSVEARLAVSTDTQYF
TGCAGCGTTGAAGCGAGACTAGCGGTATCCACAGATACGCAGTATTTT
>NA|NA|TRBV30|TRBJ2-1
CAWSQDSSSYNEQFF
TGTGCCTGGAGTCAGGACTCGAGCTCCTACAATGAGCAGTTCTTC
>NA|NA|TRBV5-6|TRBJ2-7
CASSLGGGGRFYEQYF
TGTGCCAGCAGCTTGGGTGGTGGGGGGCGCTTCTACGAGCAGTACTTC
>NA|NA|TRBV12-5|TRBJ2-7
CASGWSSSYEQYF
TGTGCTAGTGGTTGGTCGTCAAGCTACGAGCAGTACTTC
>NA|TRBD1|TRBV5-1|TRBJ2-1
CASSFGTGEYDEQFF
TGCGCCAGCAGCTTCGGGACAGGGGAATACGATGAGCAGTTCTTC
>NA|NA|TRBV4-1|TRBJ1-3
CASSQVGGSLGNTIYF
TGCGCCAGCAGCCAAGTTGGGGGATCGCTCGGAAACACCATATATTTT
>NA|TRBD2|TRBV5-1|TRBJ2-1
CASSLSGLAGYNEQFF
TGCGCCAGCAGCTTGAGCGGACTAGCGGGGTACAATGAGCAGTTCTTC
>NA|NA|TRBV7-9|TRBJ1-1
CASSLLESKAFF
TGTGCCAGCAGCCTGCTTGAATCTAAAGCTTTCTTT
>once|NA|TRBV7-2|TRBJ2-5
CASSLVAVVQETQYF
TGTGCCAGCAGCTTAGTTGCAGTTGTCCAAGAGACCCAGTACTTC
>NA|NA|TRBV7-2|TRBJ2-7
CASSFSVPLETEQLVEQYF
TGTGCCAGCAGCTTTTCAGTACCCCTCGAAACTGAGCAGTTGGTCGAGCAGTACTTC
>NA|NA|TRBV1|TRBJ1-1
CTRDLAKETTEAFF
TGCACCAGGGACCTGGCCAAGGAAACCACTGAAGCTTTCTTT
>NA|NA|TRBV5-1|TRBJ1-1
CASSLGTTNTEAFF
TGCGCCAGCAGCTTGGGGACAACGAACACTGAAGCTTTCTTT
>NA|NA|TRBV5-4|TRBJ2-3
CASSLEVLVSGTDTQYF
TGTGCCAGCAGCTTGGAGGTCCTAGTCTCTGGCACAGATACGCAGTATTTT
>NA|NA|TRBV9|TRBJ2-3
CASNPQGKLDTQYF
TGTGCATCCAACCCCCAGGGTAAACTAGATACGCAGTATTTT
>NA|NA|TRBV10-1|TRBJ1-6
CASSPDRRDSPLHF
TGCGCCAGCAGTCCCGACAGGCGGGATTCACCCCTCCACTTT
>few|NA|TRBV6-1|TRBJ1-2
CASSETRLGVYGYTF
TGTGCCAGCAGTGAAACTCGCTTGGGGGTCTATGGCTACACCTTC
>NA|NA|TRBV11-2|TRBJ1-6
CASSLGSYNSPLHF
TGTGCCAGCAGCTTAGGTTCCTATAATTCACCCCTCCACTTT
>NA|NA|TRBV28|TRBJ2-1
CASRRGLYNEQFF
TGTGCCAGCAGACGGGGTTTGTACAATGAGCAGTTCTTC
>NA|NA|TRBV6-5|TRBJ2-1
CASSYSIERVNEQFF
TGTGCCAGCAGTTACTCGATAGAAAGGGTCAATGAGCAGTTCTTC
>few|NA|TRBV5-1|TRBJ2-7
CASSLGEGAGTSKQYF
TGCGCCAGCAGCTTGGGTGAAGGGGCGGGAACCTCGAAGCAGTACTTC
>NA|NA|TRBV4-1|TRBJ2-1
CASSLSDRANEQFF
TGCGCCAGCAGCCTTTCGGACAGAGCTAATGAGCAGTTCTTC
>few|TRBD1|TRBV14|TRBJ2-7
CASSQVSTGGLYEQYF
TGTGCCAGCAGCCAAGTGTCAACAGGGGGCCTCTACGAGCAGTACTTC
>NA|NA|TRBV9|TRBJ1-1
CASSVEGNTEAFF
TGTGCCAGCAGCGTAGAGGGTAACACTGAAGCTTTCTTT
>NA|NA|TRBV5-6|TRBJ2-7
CASSLGVGAYEQYF
TGTGCCAGCAGCTTGGGGGTGGGAGCCTACGAGCAGTACTTC
>NA|NA|TRBV5-6|TRBJ2-5
CASSSDIQETQYF
TGTGCCAGCAGTTCGGACATCCAAGAGACCCAGTACTTC
>NA|NA|TRBV7-8|TRBJ1-2
CASSLLSRANYGYTF
TGTGCCAGCAGCTTACTCTCCCGAGCTAACTATGGCTACACCTTC
>NA|NA|TRBV10-2|TRBJ1-2
CASSDVVGQSLIYGYTF
TGCGCCAGCAGTGATGTGGTTGGGCAATCCCTCATCTATGGCTACACCTTC